This TCR beta chain was documented in a study of blood T cell repertoires in COVID-19. Study-level background: The study drew acute and convalescent COVID-19 samples from the United States, Italy and Spain. PBMCs, B-cell-depleted T cells, or T cells were the source of the cDNA or gDNA that made up the material.

With 3 bases removed from V and 3 bases from J, the gap between germline ends came to 14 bases. Germline V gives CDR1 SGHTA, CDR2 FQGTGA. This CDR3 is built from 16 residues. As handled by the study authors: Using reference gene primer amplification, nucleated cell counts were estimated. Sequencing used immunoSEQ multiplex PCR; TCRdb keeps in-frame clones, though not all of them. V and J calls and clone size are those listed in that table; D and trimming were worked out from the DNA. Among 150,000 or so clones listed, 75% to 85% were seen once. The chain is built from TRBV7-3 and TRBJ1-4; D is possibly TRBD1 (5 bases). This TCR was recovered from a human donor with acute or convalescent COVID-19. The donor label of this sample is uncertain. The source material was peripheral blood. The CDR3: CASSLTGAGPNEKLFF. The CDR3 DNA sequence: TGTGCCAGCAGCTTGACTGGGGCGGGGCCTAATGAAAAACTGTTTTTT.